This TCR beta chain was identified during a study of blood T cell repertoires in COVID-19. Study-wide context: In each case, the material was cDNA or gDNA derived from T cells, B-cell-depleted T cells, or PBMCs.

Sequencing was performed with immunoSEQ multiplex PCR; in TCRdb, only in-frame clones are kept and a portion is missing. Of approximately 230,000 clones in the sample, roughly nine tenths were seen once. V lost 2 bases, J lost 1 base, and 6 bases lay in between. Germline CDR1 KGHSH, CDR2 LQKENI. This CDR3 has 14 residues. This clonotype originated in a woman aged 25 to 39 with acute COVID-19. The rearrangement links TRBV18 to TRBJ1-5; maybe TRBD1 (5 bases). Input material: PBMCs or T cells enriched from blood (not recorded which). The CDR3 DNA reads TGTGCCAGCTCACCAGGGGCGAGCAATCAGCCCCAGCATTTT. It codes for CASSPGASNQPQHF.